The clone carrying this TCR beta chain was counted between two and nine times. Its specificity is not known. Primers used in a second PCR of about 6 to 12 cycles were a sample-barcoded 5' primer and a J-beta primer mix. Each CDR3 protein gets one entry after TCRdb re-called the 5' RACE reads with MiXCR. The sample holds hundreds of thousands of distinct CDR3 sequences, 40% to 65% seen once. The sample is drawn from a study of blood T cells in healthy people across ages. Study-wide findings and caveats: Long-lived donors exceeded aged donors in naive CD4+ cells and diversity.

Deletions cut 1 base from V and 5 bases from J, with 14 bases between. Germline CDR1 and CDR2: LGHDT and YNNKEL (reference sequence). This CDR3 is 16 amino acids long. The chain joins TRBV3-1 to TRBJ2-2, with D maybe TRBD2 (5 bases). Sequencing input: blood. The sequence came from an elderly woman in good health. The CDR3 spells CASSQGPTPGTGELFF. In DNA form, the CDR3 reads TGTGCCAGCAGCCAAGGCCCGACACCGGGGACCGGGGAGCTGTTTTTT.